The 27 T cell receptor beta chains below all came from one sample that was sequenced in a study of T cell repertoires in cytomegalovirus infection (dated by TCRdb to between 2018 and 2020). The sequencing machine was an Illumina HiSeq 1500. The public reads were run again by TCRdb, first through fastp at Q25 and then through MiXCR, and only productive beta chains were kept. Every entry covers one CDR3 protein and lists the most common genes and DNA from its rows. This sample holds about 740,000 distinct CDR3 sequences; roughly a third were observed only once. The top ten hold 2.5% to 3.5% of the sample. Sequencing input: PBMCs. These receptors all stem from a human donor in good health (CMV status not recorded). Some clones in this sample may be carry-over from other donors' samples.

The chain's CDR3 is CASSRDRPGANVLTF. The DNA for the CDR3 is TGTGCCAGTAGCCGTGACAGGCCCGGGGCCAACGTCCTGACTTTC. The rearrangement joins TRBV19 to TRBJ2-6; weak D call: TRBD1 (6 bases). The CDR3 is 15 amino acids. The germline V gene encodes CDR1 LNHDA and CDR2 SQIVND (reference sequence). V dropped 6 bases and J dropped 4 bases, with 13 bases sitting between them. Supplemented by reference TRBV19 and TRBJ2-6, the full variable domain reads DGGITQSPKYLFRKEGQNVTLSCEQNLNHDAMYWYRQDPGQGLRLIYYSQIVNDFQKGDIAEGYSVSREKKESFPLTVTSAQKNPTAFYLCASSRDRPGANVLTFGAGSRLTVL.

The chain has TRBV28 and TRBJ2-7; TRBD2 matches at 7 bases. V was clipped by 6 bases and J by 7 bases; unmatched bases: 15. This CDR3 is 15 amino acids long. Germline loops: CDR1 MDHEN, CDR2 SYDVKM. CDR3 coding DNA: TGTGCCAGCAGGGGGAAGCTGTCAGCGGGGAGGGAGCAGTACTTC. Protein sequence: CASRGKLSAGREQYF.

Concerning this clonotype itself: This is likely a read error, given that the CDR3 carries no conserved phenylalanine or tryptophan at its end. V is TRBV15 and J is TRBJ2-3; tentatively, D is TRBD1 (6 bases). The CDR3 is 17 amino acids. Germline V gene sequence: CDR1 LNHNV, CDR2 YYDKDF (reference sequence). The ends were cut back, 0 bases at V and 3 bases at J, with 16 bases in the middle. CDR3 amino acids: CATSREIQGPWTDTQYL. The DNA for the CDR3 is TGTGCCACCAGCAGAGAGATACAGGGCCCATGGACAGATACGCAGTATTTG.

V usage is TRBV20-1 and J usage is TRBJ2-1; a weak D match, TRBD2 (6 bases). Germline V lookup: CDR1 DFQATT, CDR2 SNEGSKA (reference sequence). CDR3 size: 15 residues. Trimming shortened V by 6 bases and J by 2 bases, and 17 bases separated the two germline ends. In DNA, the CDR3 is TGCAGTGCCCCACTAGGGAGGATAACCTACAATGAGCAGTTCTTC. Translated, it gives CSAPLGRITYNEQFF.

There are many counts of this clonotype. The rearrangement joins TRBV7-2 to TRBJ2-2, with D hard to call. The CDR3 loop spans 18 amino acids. V gave up 5 bases and J gave up 6 bases, with 25 bases separating them. CDR1 and CDR2 (germline): SGHTA, FQGNSA. As DNA, the CDR3 is TGTGCCAGCAGCGCGGTCCGGTCAGTAAACCTTGTAGCCGGGGAGCTGTTTTTT. Translation: CASSAVRSVNLVAGELFF.

About this clonotype: At one end, the junction sequence differs from germline, possibly due to a read error. The chain has TRBV7-2 and TRBJ2-7, with D tentatively TRBD2 (5 bases). In germline, CDR1 is SGHTA, CDR2 FQGNSA. The CDR3 has 13 residues. CDR3 protein: CASSLAEGYDQYF. The CDR3 DNA follows: TGTGCCAGCAGCTTAGCAGAGGGCTACGATCAGTACTTC.

The chain links TRBV6-1 to TRBJ1-2; D not certain. The germline V and J ends were trimmed by 5 bases and 1 base, with 8 bases remaining between them. Germline V gene data show CDR1 as MNHNS and CDR2 as SASEGT. This CDR3 has 13 residues. The CDR3 sequence is CASSTDYNYGYTF. For the CDR3, the DNA is TGTGCCAGCAGTACCGATTATAACTATGGCTACACCTTC.

The V and J genes are TRBV20-1 and TRBJ2-1; 7 positions agree with TRBD2. The CDR3 consists of 12 residues. Germline loops: CDR1 DFQATT, CDR2 SNEGSKA (reference sequence). The CDR3 spells CTPGGLYNEQFF. The CDR3 nucleotides read TGCACCCCGGGGGGACTGTACAATGAGCAGTTCTTC.

CDR3 in DNA: TGTGCCAGCAGCTCCGGACTAGCGGGAGCGGCGGAGTACAATGAGCAGTTCTTC. Amino acid sequence: CASSSGLAGAAEYNEQFF. The chain couples TRBV7-8 to TRBJ2-1; 13 bases are shared with TRBD2. J was trimmed by 4 bases and V by 4 bases; bases with no gene match: 10. Germline V gives CDR1 SGHVS, CDR2 FQNEAQ. The CDR3 is 18 residues long.

The sample holds a few counts of this clonotype. The V gene is TRBV7-9, the J gene TRBJ2-2; possible D gene TRBD1, 6 bases. V lost 1 base, J lost 2 bases, and 11 bases lay in between. Germline V gene data show CDR1 as SEHNR and CDR2 as FQNEAQ (reference sequence). The length of the CDR3 is 16 residues. CDR3 nucleotides: TGTGCCAGCAGCTTAGTACCCAGGGGTAACACCGGGGAGCTGTTTTTT. Protein: CASSLVPRGNTGELFF.

This clonotype occurred a few times. The chain joins TRBV4-2 to TRBJ1-2; D is possibly TRBD1 (6 bases). The V end was cut by 0 bases, the J end by 1 base, with 12 bases between. The length of the CDR3 is 16 residues. Per germline, CDR1 LGHNA and CDR2 YNFKEQ. The CDR3, as DNA: TGTGCCAGCAGCCAAGACGGGGCAGGGGATAACTATGGCTACACCTTC. Translation gives CASSQDGAGDNYGYTF.

This clonotype has a single count. The gene calls are TRBV5-1 and TRBJ2-3; possibly TRBD2 for D (6 bases). The CDR3 runs 16 residues. The V end was cut by 2 bases, the J end by 2 bases, with 15 bases between. Germline values: CDR1 SGHRS, CDR2 YFSETQ. CDR3: CASSFRRERPTDTQYF. As DNA, the CDR3 is TGCGCCAGCAGCTTTCGGCGGGAAAGACCCACAGATACGCAGTATTTT.

A remark on this clonotype: An end of the junction differs from the germline gene, which may be a read error. The CDR3 nucleotides are TGTGACAGCAGCTCCCCCAGCGGGAGGTCCTACGAGCAGTCCTTC. This sequence encodes CDSSSPSGRSYEQSF. The V and J genes are TRBV11-2 and TRBJ2-7, with 9 bases identical to TRBD2. This CDR3 region has 15 residues. CDR1 and CDR2 (germline): SGHAT, FQNNGV.

This chain links TRBV29-1 with TRBJ1-1; D is perhaps TRBD1 (6 bases). The germline V gene encodes CDR1 SQVTM and CDR2 ANQGSEA. Trimming removed 7 bases from V and 1 base from J, with 19 bases in between. The CDR3 covers 15 residues. For the CDR3, the DNA is TGCAGCGGCAGACGTGGGGGCTTCAGGAACACTGAAGCTTTCTTT. It yields the protein CSGRRGGFRNTEAFF.

This clonotype came up many times. J is TRBJ1-2 and V is TRBV10-3, with 8 bases lining up with TRBD1. The trim removed 8 bases at V and 8 bases at J, leaving 7 bases unmatched. Germline V CDR1 and CDR2: ENHRY, SYGVKD. The CDR3 consists of 12 residues. The CDR3 sequence: CAIGQGAGGYTF. The CDR3 DNA is TGTGCCATCGGGCAGGGGGCCGGAGGCTACACCTTC.

This clonotype showed up just a few times. This sequence joins TRBV29-1 and TRBJ1-2, with TRBD1 matching 9 bases. Germline assignment: CDR1 SQVTM and CDR2 ANQGSEA. V gave up 4 bases and J gave up 7 bases; unmatched junction bases: 1. This CDR3 contains 11 residues. The CDR3 loop reads CSVGQGGGYTF. In nucleotides, the CDR3 is TGCAGCGTTGGACAGGGGGGTGGCTACACCTTC.

About this clonotype itself: Its ends do not fully match the called genes, so a read error is possible. The rearrangement joins TRBV4-2 to TRBJ2-6; D possibly matches TRBD1 or TRBD2 (7 bases each). CDR3 length: 17 residues. The germline CDR1 and CDR2 sequences are LGHNA and YNFKEQ. The CDR3 protein is CASSQRGGGAGANVLIF. The CDR3 nucleotides read TGTGCCAGCAGCCAGCGGGGAGGGGGCGCTGGGGCCAACGTCCTGATTTTC.

This clonotype was seen ten or more times. The V call is TRBV7-2, the J call TRBJ2-3; D is ambiguous. CDR1 is SGHTA, CDR2 FQGNSA, per germline. With 1 base removed from V and 2 bases from J, the gap between germline ends came to 4 bases. The CDR3 has 13 residues. CDR3 DNA: TGTGCCAGCAGCTTAGACTACACAGATACGCAGTATTTT. As protein: CASSLDYTDTQYF.

This sequence joins TRBV28 and TRBJ2-7, with a possible D match to TRBD2 (6 bases). V shed 1 base and J shed 6 bases, with 16 bases lying between them. The CDR3 extends over 15 amino acids. The germline CDR1 and CDR2 sequences are MDHEN and SYDVKM. CDR3 residues: CASSLFHGSSREQYF. In DNA form, the CDR3 reads TGTGCCAGCAGTTTATTCCACGGGAGCTCACGCGAGCAGTACTTC.

This clonotype was seen more than once but under ten times. The rearrangement uses TRBV7-6 and TRBJ2-7, with TRBD1 identical over 9 bases. In germline, CDR1 is SGHVS, CDR2 FNYEAQ. The CDR3 spans 16 residues. Trimming cost V 0 bases and J 2 bases; bases outside gene matches: 5. CDR3 in amino acids: CASSLAGTGLTYEQYF. The CDR3 DNA reads as TGTGCCAGCAGCTTAGCGGGGACAGGGCTAACCTACGAGCAGTACTTC.

This clonotype was counted a few times. V and J are TRBV7-8 and TRBJ1-3, with D hard to call. The CDR3 consists of 17 residues. Between the trimmed V and J ends, which lost 1 base and 4 bases, there was a span of 17 bases. CDR1 is SGHVS, CDR2 FQNEAQ, per germline. In DNA form, the CDR3 reads TGTGCCAGCAGCTTAGACGTCCCGACACCTTCGGGAAACACCATATATTTT. Protein: CASSLDVPTPSGNTIYF.

This clonotype has a handful of counts. The chain employs TRBV11-2 and TRBJ1-2; 8 nucleotides align to TRBD1. The junction had 13 bases not matched to a gene; V was cut back by 5 bases and J by 8 bases. Looked up from germline, CDR1 is SGHAT and CDR2 is FQNNGV. The CDR3 loop spans 15 amino acids. In DNA, the CDR3 is TGTGCCAGCAGCCGTATAGGACAGGGAGGAAAGGGCTACACCTTC. This sequence encodes CASSRIGQGGKGYTF.

The chain uses TRBV20-1 and TRBJ1-5, with TRBD1 identical over 7 bases. This CDR3 has 18 amino acids. V lost 5 bases to trimming and J lost 1 base; unmatched junction nucleotides: 17. The germline V gene has CDR1 DFQATT and CDR2 SNEGSKA (reference sequence). The CDR3 protein is CSARTRTGGRMSNQPQHF. For the CDR3, the DNA is TGCAGTGCTCGAACGAGGACAGGAGGAAGGATGAGCAATCAGCCCCAGCATTTT.

On this clonotype itself: A read error may explain this, as a much larger clone is one base away. The chain employs TRBV6-8 and TRBJ1-1; D unclear. The germline CDR1 and CDR2 sequences are MNHGY and SAAAGT. The CDR3 runs 16 residues. The CDR3 loop is CASSYLQSTMNTEALF. CDR3 bases: TGTGCCAGCAGTTACCTACAGAGTACCATGAACACTGAAGCTTTATTT.

Turning to this clonotype: Since no conserved phenylalanine or tryptophan closes the CDR3, a read error is the likely cause. This rearrangement joins TRBV4-1 to TRBJ2-1; D possibly corresponds to TRBD2 (5 bases). CDR1 and CDR2 from the germline V gene are MGHRA and YSYEKL. The CDR3 loop spans 13 amino acids. Between the trimmed V and J ends, which lost 1 base and 5 bases, there was a span of 6 bases. The CDR3 sequence: CASSQVGDNEQFL. CDR3 coding DNA: TGCGCCAGCAGCCAAGTCGGGGACAATGAGCAGTTCTTA.

The V and J genes are TRBV5-4 and TRBJ2-7, with 10 bases aligning to TRBD2. Germline CDR1 is SGHNT and CDR2 is YYREEE (reference sequence). CDR3 length: 20 amino acids. V lost 4 bases, J lost 3 bases, and 22 bases stayed unmatched. CDR3: CASSGTPESPSGGEGYEQYF. As DNA, the CDR3 is TGTGCCAGCAGCGGGACCCCGGAAAGTCCTAGCGGGGGCGAAGGCTACGAGCAGTACTTC.

The CDR3 DNA is TGTGCCATCAGAACTGACAGTTACGAGCAGTACTTC. Protein product: CAIRTDSYEQYF. This chain uses TRBV10-3 with TRBJ2-7, with TRBD1 as a possible D gene (5 bases). Trimming took off 6 bases at V and 4 bases at J, with 10 bases between the two ends. The germline gives CDR1 ENHRY, CDR2 SYGVKD. The CDR3 sequence is 12 residues long.